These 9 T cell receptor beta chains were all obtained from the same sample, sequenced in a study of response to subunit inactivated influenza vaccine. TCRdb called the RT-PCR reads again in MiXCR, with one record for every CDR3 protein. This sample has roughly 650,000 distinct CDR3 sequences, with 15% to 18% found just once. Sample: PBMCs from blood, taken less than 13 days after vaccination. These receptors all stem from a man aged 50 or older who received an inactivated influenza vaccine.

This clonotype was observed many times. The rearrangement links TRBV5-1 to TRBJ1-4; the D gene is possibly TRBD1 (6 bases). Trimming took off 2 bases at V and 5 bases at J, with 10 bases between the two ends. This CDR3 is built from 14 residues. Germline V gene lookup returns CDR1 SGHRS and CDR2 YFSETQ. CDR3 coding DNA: TGCGCCAGCAGCTTCGGACAGACGAATGAAAAACTGTTTTTT. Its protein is CASSFGQTNEKLFF.

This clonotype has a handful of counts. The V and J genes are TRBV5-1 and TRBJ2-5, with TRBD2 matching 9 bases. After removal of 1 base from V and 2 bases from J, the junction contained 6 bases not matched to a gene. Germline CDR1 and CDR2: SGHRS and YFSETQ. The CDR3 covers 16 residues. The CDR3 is CASSLWSSGAQETQYF. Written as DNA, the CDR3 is TGCGCCAGCAGCTTGTGGTCTAGCGGGGCGCAAGAGACCCAGTACTTC.

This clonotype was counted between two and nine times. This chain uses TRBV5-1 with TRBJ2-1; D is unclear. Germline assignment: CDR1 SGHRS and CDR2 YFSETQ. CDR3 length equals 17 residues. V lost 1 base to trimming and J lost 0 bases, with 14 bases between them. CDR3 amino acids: CASSLKVAHSSYNEQFF. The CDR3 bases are TGCGCCAGCAGCTTGAAGGTAGCTCACAGCTCCTACAATGAGCAGTTCTTC.

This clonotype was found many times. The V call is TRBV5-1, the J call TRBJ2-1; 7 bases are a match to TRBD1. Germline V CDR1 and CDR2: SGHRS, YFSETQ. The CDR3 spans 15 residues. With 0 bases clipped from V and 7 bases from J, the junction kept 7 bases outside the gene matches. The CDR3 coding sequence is TGCGCCAGCAGCTTGGGACAGGGTTTGGGGAATGAGCAGTTCTTC. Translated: CASSLGQGLGNEQFF.

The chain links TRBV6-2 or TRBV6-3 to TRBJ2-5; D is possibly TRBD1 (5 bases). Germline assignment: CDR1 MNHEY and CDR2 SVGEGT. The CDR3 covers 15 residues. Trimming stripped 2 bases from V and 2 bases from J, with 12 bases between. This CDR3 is CASSYQGARQETQYF. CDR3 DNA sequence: TGTGCCAGCAGTTACCAAGGGGCGCGACAAGAGACCCAGTACTTC.

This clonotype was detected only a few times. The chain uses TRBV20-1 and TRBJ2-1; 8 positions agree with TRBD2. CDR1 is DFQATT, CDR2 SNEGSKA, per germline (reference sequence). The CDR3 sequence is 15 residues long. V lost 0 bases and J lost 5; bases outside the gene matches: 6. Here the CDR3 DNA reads TGCAGTGCTAGAGAGTATAGCGGGACTGACAATGAGCAGTTCTTC. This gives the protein CSAREYSGTDNEQFF.

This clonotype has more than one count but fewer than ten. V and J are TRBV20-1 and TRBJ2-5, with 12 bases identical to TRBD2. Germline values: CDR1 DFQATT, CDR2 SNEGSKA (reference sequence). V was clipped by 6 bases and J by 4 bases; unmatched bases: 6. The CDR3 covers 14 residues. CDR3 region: CSANGLAGTETQYF. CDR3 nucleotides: TGCAGTGCGAACGGACTAGCGGGAACAGAGACCCAGTACTTC.

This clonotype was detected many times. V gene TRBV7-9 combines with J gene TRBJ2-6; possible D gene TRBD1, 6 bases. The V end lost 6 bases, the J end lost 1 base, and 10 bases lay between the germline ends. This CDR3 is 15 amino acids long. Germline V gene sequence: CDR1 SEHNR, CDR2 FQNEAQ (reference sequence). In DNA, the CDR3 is TGTGCCAGCAGGGAAGGGGGTTCTGGGGCCAACGTCCTGACTTTC. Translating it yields CASREGGSGANVLTF.

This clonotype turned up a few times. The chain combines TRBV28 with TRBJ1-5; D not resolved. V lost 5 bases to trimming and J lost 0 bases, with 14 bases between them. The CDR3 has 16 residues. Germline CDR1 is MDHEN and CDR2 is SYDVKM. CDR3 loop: CASSPSLRPSNQPQHF. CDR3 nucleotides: TGTGCCAGCAGTCCCTCTCTTCGCCCTAGCAATCAGCCCCAGCATTTT.